Below are 8 T cell receptor beta chains sequenced from a single sample in a study of siplizumab effects on memory and regulatory T cells. This table comes from immunoSEQ multiplex PCR, and its TCRdb copy is limited to in-frame clones, with some not included. The table has 50,000 or so clones, 85% to 95% seen once. The source material was CD8+ T cells sorted from blood. All receptors derive from a human donor in good health.

The chain joins TRBV15 to TRBJ2-5; D is uncertain. Trimming removed 11 bases at V and 4 bases at J, with 11 bases between. The CDR3 is 11 residues long. Germline V gene sequence: CDR1 LNHNV, CDR2 YYDKDF (reference sequence). CDR3 DNA: TGTGCCGCTACCAGTGGAGAGACCCAGTACTTC. Its translation is CAATSGETQYF.

This rearrangement joins TRBV6-5 to TRBJ1-3; no reliable D call. Trimming left V 2 bases short and J 1 base short, with 3 bases between. Germline V gene lookup returns CDR1 MNHEY and CDR2 SVGAGI. The CDR3 is 13 amino acids. The CDR3 is CASSYGSGNTIYF. The CDR3 nucleotides are TGTGCCAGCAGTTACGGGTCTGGAAACACCATATATTTT.

V and J are TRBV9 and TRBJ1-2; D is undetermined. Looked up from germline, CDR1 is SGDLS and CDR2 is YYNGEE. The CDR3 spans 14 residues. The V and J ends lost 0 bases and 3 bases respectively, with 9 bases between them. CDR3 DNA: TGTGCCAGCAGCGTAGCAGGCAGCTACTATGGCTACACCTTC. Protein sequence: CASSVAGSYYGYTF.

This chain connects TRBV4-1 to TRBJ1-1; D unresolved. With 5 bases removed from V and 4 bases from J, the gap between germline ends came to 11 bases. This CDR3 is built from 13 residues. CDR1 is MGHRA, CDR2 YSYEKL, per germline. The CDR3 spells CASSGGPGTEAFF. Written as DNA, the CDR3 is TGCGCCAGCAGCGGCGGGCCTGGCACTGAAGCTTTCTTT.

The rearrangement links TRBV19 to TRBJ2-7, with 8 positions matching TRBD1. V shed 3 bases and J 5 bases; nucleotides not matched to a gene: 6. The V gene's germline CDR1 is LNHDA and CDR2 SQIVND (reference sequence). This CDR3 spans 14 amino acids. The CDR3 DNA reads as TGTGCCAGTAGTATTTACAGGGGGTCCAACGAGCAGTACTTC. Protein: CASSIYRGSNEQYF.

The chain combines TRBV4-1 with TRBJ2-4, with D maybe TRBD2 (5 bases). The CDR3 totals 13 residues. The V gene's germline CDR1 is MGHRA and CDR2 YSYEKL. The V end was cut by 2 bases, the J end by 8 bases, with 10 bases between. The CDR3 DNA sequence: TGCGCCAGCAGCCAAAGTCCGAGGGACATTCAGTACTTC. Protein sequence: CASSQSPRDIQYF.

The gene calls are TRBV6-1 and TRBJ2-1; no firm D call. V lost 2 bases and J lost 0, with 11 bases in between. There are 16 residues in the CDR3. The V gene's germline CDR1 is MNHNS and CDR2 SASEGT. CDR3 in amino acids: CASSEFGGSSYNEQFF. The CDR3 DNA reads as TGTGCCAGCAGTGAATTCGGCGGTAGCTCCTACAATGAGCAGTTCTTC.

The chain employs TRBV27 and TRBJ2-1; 9 bases fit TRBD1. The V segment lost 10 bases and the J segment 6 bases; nucleotides outside the gene matches: 10. The CDR3 spans 14 residues. Per germline, CDR1 MNHEY and CDR2 SMNVEV (reference sequence). The CDR3 sequence is CATLGTGHPNEQFF. The CDR3 DNA follows: TGTGCCACCCTAGGGACAGGGCACCCCAATGAGCAGTTCTTC.